A single T cell receptor (beta chain) is shown here with its context. No antigen is known for it. TCR beta CDR3 regions were amplified from RNA transcripts. The TCR CDR3 was amplified in a first-round RT-PCR using the HTBI primer set. A single record per CDR3 protein comes from TCRdb applying MiXCR to the multiplex PCR reads. The data hold 93,000 or so distinct CDR3 sequences, with 40% to 50% observed a single time. The CDR3 is made up of 16 amino acids. The ends were cut back, 6 bases at V and 0 bases at J, with 18 bases in the middle. Germline CDR1 reads SNHLY; CDR2 reads FYNNEI. These data originate in a study of T cells in Graves' hyperthyroidism and ophthalmopathy. General study points: Most thyroid clonotypes that were expanded above 0.001 also turned up in blood.

Absent ophthalmopathy progression within 18 months defined stable Graves' hyperthyroidism. Out of 10 ml of fresh peripheral blood came the PBMCs. This sequence was found in a man aged 40-49 years with Graves' hyperthyroidism. The chain employs TRBV2 and TRBJ2-7; no reliable D call. Sequencing used blood. For the CDR3, the DNA is TGTGCCAGCAGCCAAGAGACCGGGCGGAGCTCCTACGAGCAGTACTTC. It codes for CASSQETGRSSYEQYF. The full variable domain, in which reference TRBV2 and TRBJ2-7 provide the parts outside the CDR3, is EPEVTQTPSHQVTQMGQEVILRCVPISNHLYFYWYRQILGQKVEFLVSFYNNEISEKSEIFDDQFSVERPDGSNFTLKIRSTKLEDSAMYFCASSQETGRSSYEQYFGPGTRLTVT.